This TCR beta chain is drawn from a study of T cell repertoires in cytomegalovirus infection. Study-wide points: HLA-C-restricted CMV-specific TCR beta clonotypes prevailed in the ex vivo response. Identification of carriers of CMV plus the relevant HLA was performed using cumulative public TCR beta family frequency.

This clonotype turned up a few times. The target antigen is unknown. The junction had 13 bases not matched to a gene; V was cut back by 2 bases and J by 4 bases. The germline V gene has CDR1 MNHNY and CDR2 SVGAGI (reference sequence). The CDR3 consists of 19 residues. TCRdb called the reads again in MiXCR, with one record for every CDR3 protein. The sample yields roughly 860,000 distinct CDR3 sequences, around a third seen once. Material: cultured CD8+ T cells from PBMCs, obtained from culture after CMV antigen stimulation. This sequence was found in a human donor in good health (CMV status not recorded). Some clones in this sample may be carry-over from other donors' samples. The chain carries TRBV6-6 and TRBJ2-3; 12 nucleotides match TRBD1. CDR3 protein: CASSYLSTPGTGGPDTQYF. CDR3 in DNA: TGTGCCAGCAGTTACCTCTCAACCCCCGGGACAGGGGGCCCAGATACGCAGTATTTT.